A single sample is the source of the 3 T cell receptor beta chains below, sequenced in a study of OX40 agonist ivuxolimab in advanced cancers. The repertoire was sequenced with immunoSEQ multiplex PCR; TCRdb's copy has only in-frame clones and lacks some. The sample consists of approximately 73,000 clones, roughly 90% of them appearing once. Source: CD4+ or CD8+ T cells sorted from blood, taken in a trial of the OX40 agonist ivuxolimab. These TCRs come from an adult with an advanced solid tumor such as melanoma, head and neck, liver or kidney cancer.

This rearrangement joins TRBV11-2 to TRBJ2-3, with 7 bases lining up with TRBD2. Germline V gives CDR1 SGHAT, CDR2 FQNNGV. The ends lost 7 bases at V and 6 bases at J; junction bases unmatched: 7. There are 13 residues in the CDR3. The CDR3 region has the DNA TGTGCCAGCACATTCTCCGGGGGGGATACGCAGTATTTT. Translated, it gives CASTFSGGDTQYF.

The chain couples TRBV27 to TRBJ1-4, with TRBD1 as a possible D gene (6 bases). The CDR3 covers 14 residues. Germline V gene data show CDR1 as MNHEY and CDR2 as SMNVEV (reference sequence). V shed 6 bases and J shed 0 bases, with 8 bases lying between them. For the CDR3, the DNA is TGTGCCAGCAGGAGGGGGTCAACTAATGAAAAACTGTTTTTT. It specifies CASRRGSTNEKLFF.

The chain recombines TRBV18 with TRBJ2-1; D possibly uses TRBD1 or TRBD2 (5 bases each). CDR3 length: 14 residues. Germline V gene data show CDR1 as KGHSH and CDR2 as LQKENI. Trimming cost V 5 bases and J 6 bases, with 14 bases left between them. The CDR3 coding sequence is TGTGCCAGCTCATTTCCAGGGAGAAGCAATGAGCAGTTCTTC. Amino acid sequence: CASSFPGRSNEQFF.